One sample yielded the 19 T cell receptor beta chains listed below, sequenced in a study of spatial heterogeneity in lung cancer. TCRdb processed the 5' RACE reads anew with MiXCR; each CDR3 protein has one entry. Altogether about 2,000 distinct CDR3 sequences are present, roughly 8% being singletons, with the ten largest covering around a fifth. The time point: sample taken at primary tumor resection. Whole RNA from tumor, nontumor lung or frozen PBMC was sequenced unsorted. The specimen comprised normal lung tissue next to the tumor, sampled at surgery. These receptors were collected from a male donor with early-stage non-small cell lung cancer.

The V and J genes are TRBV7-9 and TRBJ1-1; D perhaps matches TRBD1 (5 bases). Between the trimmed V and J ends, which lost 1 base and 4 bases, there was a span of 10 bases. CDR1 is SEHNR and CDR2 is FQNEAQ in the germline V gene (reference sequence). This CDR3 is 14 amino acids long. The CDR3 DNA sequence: TGTGCCAGCAGCTTAGTGGCAGGGAGCACTGAAGCTTTCTTT. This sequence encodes CASSLVAGSTEAFF. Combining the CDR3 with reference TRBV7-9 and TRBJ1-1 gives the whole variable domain DTGVSQNPRHKITKRGQNVTFRCDPISEHNRLYWYRQTLGQGPEFLTYFQNEAQLEKSRLLSDRFSAERPKGSFSTLEIQRTEQGDSAMYLCASSLVAGSTEAFFGQGTRLTVV.

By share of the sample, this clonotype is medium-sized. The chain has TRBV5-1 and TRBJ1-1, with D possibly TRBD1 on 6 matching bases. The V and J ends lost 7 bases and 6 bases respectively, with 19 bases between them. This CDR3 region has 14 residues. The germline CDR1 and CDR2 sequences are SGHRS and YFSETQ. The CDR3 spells CASGAGAEEAEAFF. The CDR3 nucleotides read TGCGCCAGCGGGGCGGGGGCCGAGGAGGCTGAAGCTTTCTTT.

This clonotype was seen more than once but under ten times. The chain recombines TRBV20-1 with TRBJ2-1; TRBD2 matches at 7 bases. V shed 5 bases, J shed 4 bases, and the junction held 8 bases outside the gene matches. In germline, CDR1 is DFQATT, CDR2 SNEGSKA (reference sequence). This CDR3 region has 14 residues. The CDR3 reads CSALAGGNYNEQFF. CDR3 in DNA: TGCAGTGCTCTGGCCGGGGGGAATTACAATGAGCAGTTCTTC.

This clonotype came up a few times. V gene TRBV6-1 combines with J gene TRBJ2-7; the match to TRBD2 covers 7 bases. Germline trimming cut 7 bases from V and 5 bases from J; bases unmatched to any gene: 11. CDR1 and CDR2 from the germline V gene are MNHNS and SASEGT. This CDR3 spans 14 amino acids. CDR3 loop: CASTSSGDRNEQYF. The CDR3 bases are TGTGCCAGCACCTCTAGCGGTGACCGGAACGAGCAGTACTTC.

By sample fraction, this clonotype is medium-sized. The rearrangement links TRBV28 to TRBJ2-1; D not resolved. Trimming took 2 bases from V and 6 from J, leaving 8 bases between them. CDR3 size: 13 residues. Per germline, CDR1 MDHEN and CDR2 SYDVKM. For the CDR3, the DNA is TGTGCCAGCAGTTTAACTACCCTCAATGAGCAGTTCTTC. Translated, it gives CASSLTTLNEQFF. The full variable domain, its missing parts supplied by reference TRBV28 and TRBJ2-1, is DVKVTQSSRYLVKRTGEKVFLECVQDMDHENMFWYRQDPGLGLRLIYFSYDVKMKEKGDIPEGYSVSREKKERFSLILESASTNQTSMYLCASSLTTLNEQFFGPGTRLTVL.

In DNA form, the CDR3 reads TGCGCCAGCAGCCAAGATAGCGGGGGGGCCTACGAGCAGTACTTC. The encoded protein is CASSQDSGGAYEQYF. The chain combines TRBV4-3 with TRBJ2-7; TRBD2 aligns across 11 bases. This CDR3 has 15 amino acids. The V gene's germline CDR1 is LGHNA and CDR2 YSLEER. V trimming: 0 bases; J trimming: 2 bases; junction bases outside the gene matches: 0.

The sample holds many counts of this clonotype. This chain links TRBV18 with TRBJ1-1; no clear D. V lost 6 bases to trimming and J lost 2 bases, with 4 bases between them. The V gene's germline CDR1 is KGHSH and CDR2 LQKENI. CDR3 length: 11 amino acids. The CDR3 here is CASSLNTEAFF. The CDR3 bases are TGTGCCAGCTCGCTAAACACTGAAGCTTTCTTT.

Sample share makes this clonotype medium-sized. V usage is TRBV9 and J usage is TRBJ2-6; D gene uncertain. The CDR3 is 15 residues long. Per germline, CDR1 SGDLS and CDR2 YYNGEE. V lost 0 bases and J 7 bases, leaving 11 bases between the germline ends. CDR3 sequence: CASSVGTVRANVLTF. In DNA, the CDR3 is TGTGCCAGCAGCGTAGGAACAGTAAGAGCCAACGTCCTGACTTTC.

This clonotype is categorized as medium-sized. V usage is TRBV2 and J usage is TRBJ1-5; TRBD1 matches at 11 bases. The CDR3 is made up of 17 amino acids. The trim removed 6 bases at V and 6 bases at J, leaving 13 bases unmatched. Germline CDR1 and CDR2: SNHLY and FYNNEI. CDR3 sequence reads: CASRRGQGAIEGQPQHF. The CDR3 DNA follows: TGTGCCAGCAGGAGAGGACAGGGGGCTATTGAGGGTCAGCCCCAGCATTTT.

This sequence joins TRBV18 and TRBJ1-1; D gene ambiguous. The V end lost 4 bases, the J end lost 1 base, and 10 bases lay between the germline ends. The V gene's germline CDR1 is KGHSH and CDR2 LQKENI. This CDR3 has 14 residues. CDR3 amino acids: CASSRNRGNTEAFF. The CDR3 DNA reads TGTGCCAGCTCACGGAATCGGGGGAACACTGAAGCTTTCTTT.

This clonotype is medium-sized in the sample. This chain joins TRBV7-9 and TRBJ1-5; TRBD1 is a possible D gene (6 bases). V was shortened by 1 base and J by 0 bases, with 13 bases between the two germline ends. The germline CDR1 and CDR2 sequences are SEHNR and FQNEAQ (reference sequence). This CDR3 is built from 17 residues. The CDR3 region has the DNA TGTGCCAGCAGCTTAGAAGGGGGGACGGTTAGCAATCAGCCCCAGCATTTT. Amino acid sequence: CASSLEGGTVSNQPQHF.

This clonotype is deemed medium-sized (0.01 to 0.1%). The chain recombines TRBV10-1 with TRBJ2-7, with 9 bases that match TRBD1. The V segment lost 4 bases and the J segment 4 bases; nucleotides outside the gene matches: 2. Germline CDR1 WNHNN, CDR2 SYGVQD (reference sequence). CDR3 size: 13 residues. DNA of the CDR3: TGCGCCAGCAGTGGGGACAGGGTTTACGAGCAGTACTTC. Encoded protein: CASSGDRVYEQYF.

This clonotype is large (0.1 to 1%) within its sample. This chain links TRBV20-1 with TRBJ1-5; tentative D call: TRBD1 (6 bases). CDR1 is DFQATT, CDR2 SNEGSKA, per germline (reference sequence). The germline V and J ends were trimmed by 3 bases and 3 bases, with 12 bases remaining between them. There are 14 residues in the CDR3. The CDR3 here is CSASVDSTNQPQHF. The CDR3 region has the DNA TGCAGTGCTAGTGTGGACAGTACCAATCAGCCCCAGCATTTT.

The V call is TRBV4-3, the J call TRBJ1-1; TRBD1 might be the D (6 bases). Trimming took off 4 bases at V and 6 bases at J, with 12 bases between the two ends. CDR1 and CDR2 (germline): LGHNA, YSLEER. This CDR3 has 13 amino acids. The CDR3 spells CASSLGGLAEAFF. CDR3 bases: TGCGCCAGCAGCCTAGGGGGGCTCGCTGAAGCTTTCTTT.

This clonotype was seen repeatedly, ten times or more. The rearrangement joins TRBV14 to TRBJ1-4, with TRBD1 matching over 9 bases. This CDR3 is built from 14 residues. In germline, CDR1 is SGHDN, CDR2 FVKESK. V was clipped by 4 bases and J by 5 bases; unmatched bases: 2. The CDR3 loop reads CASSPGTGNEKLFF. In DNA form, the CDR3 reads TGTGCCAGCAGCCCTGGGACAGGGAATGAAAAACTGTTTTTT.

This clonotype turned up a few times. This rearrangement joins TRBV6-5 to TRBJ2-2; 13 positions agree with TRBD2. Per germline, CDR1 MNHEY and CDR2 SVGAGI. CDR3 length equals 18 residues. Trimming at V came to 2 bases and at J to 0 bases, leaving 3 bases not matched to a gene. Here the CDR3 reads CASSYGTSGDPNTGELFF. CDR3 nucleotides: TGTGCCAGCAGTTACGGGACTAGCGGGGATCCGAACACCGGGGAGCTGTTTTTT.

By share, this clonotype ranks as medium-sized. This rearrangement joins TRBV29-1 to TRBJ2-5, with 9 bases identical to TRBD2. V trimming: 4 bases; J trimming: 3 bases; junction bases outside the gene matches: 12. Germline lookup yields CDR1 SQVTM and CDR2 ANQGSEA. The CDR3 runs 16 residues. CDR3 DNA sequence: TGCAGCGTTGTACATTTAGCGGGAGCGTGGGAAGAGACCCAGTACTTC. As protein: CSVVHLAGAWEETQYF.

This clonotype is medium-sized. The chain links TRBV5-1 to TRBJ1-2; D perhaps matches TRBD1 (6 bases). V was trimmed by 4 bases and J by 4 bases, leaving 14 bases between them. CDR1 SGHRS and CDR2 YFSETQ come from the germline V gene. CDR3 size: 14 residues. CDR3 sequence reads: CASSPGQSLYGYTF. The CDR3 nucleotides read TGCGCCAGCAGCCCCGGACAGAGTCTCTATGGCTACACCTTC.

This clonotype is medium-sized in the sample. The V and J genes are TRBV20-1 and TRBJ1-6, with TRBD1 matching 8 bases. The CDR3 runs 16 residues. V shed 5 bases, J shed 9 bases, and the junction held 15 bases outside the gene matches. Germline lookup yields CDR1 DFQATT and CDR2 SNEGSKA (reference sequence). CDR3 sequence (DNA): TGCAGTGCTGGAAGTCCCAGGACAGGGCGTATTTCACCCCTCCACTTT. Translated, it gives CSAGSPRTGRISPLHF.